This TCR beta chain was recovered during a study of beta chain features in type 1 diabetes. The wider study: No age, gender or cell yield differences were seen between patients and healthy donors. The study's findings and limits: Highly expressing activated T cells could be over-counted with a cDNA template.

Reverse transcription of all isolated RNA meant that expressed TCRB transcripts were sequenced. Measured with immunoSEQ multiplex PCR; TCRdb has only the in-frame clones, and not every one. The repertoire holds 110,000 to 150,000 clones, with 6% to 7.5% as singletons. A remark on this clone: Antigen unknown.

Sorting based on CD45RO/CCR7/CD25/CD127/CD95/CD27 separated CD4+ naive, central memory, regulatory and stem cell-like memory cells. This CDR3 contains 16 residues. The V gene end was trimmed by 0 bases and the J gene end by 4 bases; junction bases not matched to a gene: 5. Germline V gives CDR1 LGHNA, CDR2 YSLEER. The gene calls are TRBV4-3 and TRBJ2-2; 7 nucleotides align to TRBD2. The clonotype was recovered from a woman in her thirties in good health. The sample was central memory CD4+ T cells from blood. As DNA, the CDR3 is TGCGCCAGCAGCCAAGATGCGGCTAGCGGCACCGGGGAGCTGTTTTTT. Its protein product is CASSQDAASGTGELFF.